This T cell receptor beta chain originates from a study of blood T cell repertoires in COVID-19. The authors' processing: It was from reference gene primer amplification that nucleated cell counts were estimated. Using immunoSEQ multiplex PCR, the repertoire was profiled, and TCRdb retains in-frame clones only, with some absent. V and J calls and clone size are copied from that table; D and trimming were computed from the DNA. The sample includes approximately 40,000 clones, around 90% of them seen just once. V was pared by 3 bases and J by 5 bases, with 16 bases between. CDR3 length equals 16 residues. The V gene's germline CDR1 is MNHNS and CDR2 SASEGT.

Sample: peripheral blood. The rearrangement uses TRBV6-1 and TRBJ2-2, with no clear D. This TCR was sampled from a human donor in a cohort sampled during active COVID-19. The CDR3 nucleotides read TGTGCCAGCAGTGATCAGTGGCGGCTATGGACCGGGGAGCTGTTTTTT. This translates into CASSDQWRLWTGELFF.